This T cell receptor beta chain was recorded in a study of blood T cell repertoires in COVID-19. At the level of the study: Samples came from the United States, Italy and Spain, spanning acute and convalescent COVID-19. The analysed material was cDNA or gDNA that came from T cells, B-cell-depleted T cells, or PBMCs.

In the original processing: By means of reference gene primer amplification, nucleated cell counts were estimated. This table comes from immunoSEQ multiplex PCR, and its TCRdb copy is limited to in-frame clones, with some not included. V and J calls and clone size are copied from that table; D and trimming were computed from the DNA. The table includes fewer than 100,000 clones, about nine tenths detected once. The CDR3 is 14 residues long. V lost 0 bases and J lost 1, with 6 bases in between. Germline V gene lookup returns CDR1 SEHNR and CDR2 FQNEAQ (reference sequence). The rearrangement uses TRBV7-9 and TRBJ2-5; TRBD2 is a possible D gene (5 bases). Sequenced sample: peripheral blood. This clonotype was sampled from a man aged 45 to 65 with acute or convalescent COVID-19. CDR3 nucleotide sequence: TGTGCCAGCAGCTTAGCGGGAGTCCAAGAGACCCAGTACTTC. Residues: CASSLAGVQETQYF.